This TCR beta chain was observed in a study of T-cell reconstitution after alpha-beta-depleted transplantation in children. Preparation of the TCRbeta library used unique molecular identifiers. In TCRdb, the PCR reads were re-called with MiXCR into one record per CDR3 protein. The sample carries some 590,000 distinct CDR3 sequences, about 10% recorded once. The CDR3 has 16 amino acids. Germline V CDR1 and CDR2: SEHNR, FQNEAQ (reference sequence). V was pared by 5 bases and J by 4 bases, with 8 bases of the junction left unmatched. This clonotype has a count of ten or more. This TCR was recovered from a human donor who donated a stem cell graft to a child with acute myeloid leukemia. Material: PBMCs from the stem cell graft donor, obtained from the stem cell graft. J is TRBJ2-5 and V is TRBV7-9; 12 nucleotides agree with TRBD1. The CDR3, as DNA: TGTGCCAGCAGCCCCTCCGGGACAGGGGGCGCAGAGACCCAGTACTTC. Its translation is CASSPSGTGGAETQYF. Full variable domain (remainder filled in from reference TRBV7-9 and TRBJ2-5): DTGVSQNPRHKITKRGQNVTFRCDPISEHNRLYWYRQTLGQGPEFLTYFQNEAQLEKSRLLSDRFSAERPKGSFSTLEIQRTEQGDSAMYLCASSPSGTGGAETQYFGPGTRLLVL.